The 7 T cell receptor beta chains presented below share a single source sample, sequenced in a study of CD8 T cells in ankylosing spondylitis. Each CDR3 protein gets one entry after TCRdb re-called the 5' RACE reads with MiXCR. The sample has tens of thousands of distinct CDR3 sequences; 5.3% are singletons. The sequencing sample was made of blood, either unsorted or a sorted T cell fraction (not recorded which). These receptors were obtained from a female donor with ankylosing spondylitis or in good health (not recorded which).

This clonotype was seen ten or more times. This rearrangement joins TRBV9 to TRBJ2-1; D unclear. CDR1 is SGDLS and CDR2 is YYNGEE in the germline V gene. This CDR3 comprises 14 residues. V lost 0 bases and J 6 bases, leaving 10 bases between the germline ends. CDR3 DNA: TGTGCCAGCAGCGTAGGTGCCCCCGCCAATGAGCAGTTCTTC. Amino acids: CASSVGAPANEQFF.

This clonotype was found many times. V usage is TRBV9 and J usage is TRBJ2-7; 12 bases map to TRBD2. Germline CDR1 SGDLS, CDR2 YYNGEE. V dropped 4 bases and J dropped 0; count of bases not matched to a gene: 8. CDR3 length equals 17 residues. Here the CDR3 reads CASSRGLAGSSSYEQYF. Here the CDR3 DNA reads TGTGCCAGCAGCCGGGGACTAGCGGGCTCCAGCTCCTACGAGCAGTACTTC.

This clonotype turned up a few times. The V gene is TRBV9, the J gene TRBJ2-2, with TRBD2 matching over 12 bases. This CDR3 contains 15 residues. CDR1 SGDLS and CDR2 YYNGEE come from the germline V gene. J gave up 5 bases and V 2 bases, and 1 base lay outside the gene matches. The CDR3, as DNA: TGTGCCAGCAGCGTTCTAGCGGGGGGGACCGGGGAGCTGTTTTTT. Its protein is CASSVLAGGTGELFF.

This clonotype was detected many times. This sequence joins TRBV9 and TRBJ2-7; D is ambiguous. Germline V CDR1 and CDR2: SGDLS, YYNGEE. V lost 4 bases, J lost 5 bases, and 19 bases lay in between. This CDR3 region has 15 residues. This CDR3 is CASSPFGQMADEQYF. CDR3 DNA: TGTGCCAGCAGCCCATTTGGGCAGATGGCGGACGAGCAGTACTTC.

This clonotype was seen repeatedly, ten times or more. The chain employs TRBV9 and TRBJ1-1; D gene ambiguous. CDR3 length: 14 residues. Between the trimmed V and J ends, which lost 0 bases and 1 base, there was a span of 7 bases. CDR1 is SGDLS and CDR2 is YYNGEE in the germline V gene. The CDR3: CASSVEQENTEAFF. The DNA for the CDR3 is TGTGCCAGCAGCGTAGAGCAGGAGAACACTGAAGCTTTCTTT.

This clonotype counts as medium-sized (0.01 to 0.1%). The chain is built from TRBV7-6 and TRBJ1-2; D uncertain. Looked up from germline, CDR1 is SGHVS and CDR2 is FNYEAQ. This CDR3 has 11 amino acids. The V end was cut by 5 bases, the J end by 3 bases, with 4 bases between. This CDR3 reads CASSEYYGYTF. The CDR3 bases are TGTGCCAGCAGCGAATACTATGGCTACACCTTC.

This clonotype is termed medium-sized (0.01 to 0.1%). This chain joins TRBV9 and TRBJ2-4; D possibly corresponds to TRBD2 (6 bases). Trimming removed 0 bases at V and 6 bases at J, with 10 bases between. The CDR3 runs to 14 residues. The V gene's germline CDR1 is SGDLS and CDR2 YYNGEE. CDR3 sequence reads: CASSVGRGGNIQYF. The CDR3 bases are TGTGCCAGCAGCGTAGGCCGGGGAGGAAACATTCAGTACTTC. The full variable domain, in which reference TRBV9 and TRBJ2-4 provide the parts outside the CDR3, is DSGVTQTPKHLITATGQRVTLRCSPRSGDLSVYWYQQSLDQGLQFLIQYYNGEERAKGNILERFSAQQFPDLHSELNLSSLELGDSALYFCASSVGRGGNIQYFGAGTRLSVL.